This passage covers 15 T cell receptor beta chains from one sample sequenced in a study of blood T cell repertoires in COVID-19. Assay: immunoSEQ multiplex PCR; the TCRdb copy retains only in-frame clones and omits some. The sample has 650,000 to 800,000 clones; around 89% are singletons. What was sequenced was peripheral blood. Source of these receptors: a woman younger than 35 with acute or convalescent COVID-19.

This chain uses TRBV19 with TRBJ1-3; perhaps TRBD1 as D (5 bases). Germline V gives CDR1 LNHDA, CDR2 SQIVND (reference sequence). The V and J ends lost 5 bases and 2 bases respectively, with 10 bases between them. This CDR3 has 14 residues. Here the CDR3 DNA reads TGTGCCAGTAGTTCGGACACTCCTGGAAACACCATATATTTT. It is translated as CASSSDTPGNTIYF.

V and J are TRBV28 and TRBJ1-1, with a weak D call TRBD1 (5 bases). Trimming took off 2 bases at V and 4 bases at J, with 8 bases between the two ends. This CDR3 has 13 amino acids. Germline assignment: CDR1 MDHEN and CDR2 SYDVKM. CDR3 loop: CASSLRDFTEAFF. CDR3 sequence (DNA): TGTGCCAGCAGTTTAAGGGACTTCACTGAAGCTTTCTTT.

Only one count was recorded for this clone. J is TRBJ1-3 and V is TRBV7-8; D uncertain. Germline loops: CDR1 SGHVS, CDR2 FQNEAQ. The CDR3 runs to 16 residues. V was clipped by 5 bases and J by 3 bases, with 17 bases between them. CDR3 bases: TGTGCCAGCAGCCCCGAACCCGGGGTTTTTGGAAACACCATATATTTT. It is translated as CASSPEPGVFGNTIYF.

J is TRBJ1-1 and V is TRBV2; D uncertain. CDR3 size: 16 residues. V lost 5 bases to trimming and J lost 2 bases, with 18 bases between them. The germline CDR1 and CDR2 sequences are SNHLY and FYNNEI. This chain's CDR3 is CASSLLRLGANTEAFF. In nucleotides, the CDR3 is TGTGCCAGCAGTCTCTTAAGGCTGGGAGCAAACACTGAAGCTTTCTTT. Using reference TRBV2 and TRBJ1-1 for the parts outside the CDR3, the full variable domain is EPEVTQTPSHQVTQMGQEVILRCVPISNHLYFYWYRQILGQKVEFLVSFYNNEISEKSEIFDDQFSVERPDGSNFTLKIRSTKLEDSAMYFCASSLLRLGANTEAFFGQGTRLTVV.

The chain employs TRBV4-2 and TRBJ2-7, with D possibly TRBD2 on 5 matching bases. Trimming removed 1 base from V and 4 bases from J, with 11 bases in between. The germline V gene encodes CDR1 LGHNA and CDR2 YNFKEQ. The CDR3 has 14 residues. For the CDR3, the DNA is TGTGCCAGCAGCCAAGGTGTACTAGTATACGAGCAGTACTTC. This codes for CASSQGVLVYEQYF.

The genes are TRBV19 and TRBJ1-2; TRBD1 might be the D (6 bases). CDR1 and CDR2 from the germline V gene are LNHDA and SQIVND (reference sequence). The CDR3 has 12 residues. Trimming stripped 5 bases from V and 2 bases from J, with 6 bases between. The CDR3 reads CASSGQNYGYTF. The CDR3 nucleotides read TGTGCCAGTAGTGGACAGAACTATGGCTACACCTTC.

This clone was seen a few times. Here the CDR3 reads CASSQAGTGAGYGYTF. The CDR3 DNA sequence: TGTGCCAGCAGCCAAGCCGGGACAGGGGCAGGGTATGGCTACACCTTC. V and J are TRBV4-2 and TRBJ1-2; 10 nucleotides match TRBD1. CDR3 length: 16 residues. J was trimmed by 5 bases and V by 1 base; bases with no gene match: 7. Germline CDR1 is LGHNA and CDR2 is YNFKEQ.

The rearrangement uses TRBV2 and TRBJ2-6; D unclear. V lost 10 bases, J lost 2 bases, and 12 bases lay in between. The germline V gene encodes CDR1 SNHLY and CDR2 FYNNEI. This CDR3 comprises 14 residues. The CDR3 sequence: CATFSLAGANVLTF. The CDR3 coding sequence is TGTGCCACCTTTAGTCTCGCTGGGGCCAACGTCCTGACTTTC.

The gene calls are TRBV7-3 and TRBJ2-1; D unresolved. The V gene lost 3 bases and the J gene lost 8 bases, with 11 bases spanning the gap. The CDR3 loop spans 13 amino acids. The germline V gene has CDR1 SGHTA and CDR2 FQGTGA. The CDR3 loop reads CASSFRPSDEQFF. In DNA form, the CDR3 reads TGTGCCAGCAGCTTCCGCCCCTCGGATGAGCAGTTCTTC.

The rearrangement links TRBV28 to TRBJ1-2; TRBD1 is a possible D gene (6 bases). The ends were cut back, 7 bases at V and 0 bases at J, with 15 bases in the middle. The CDR3 has 15 residues. CDR1 is MDHEN and CDR2 is SYDVKM in the germline V gene. DNA of the CDR3: TGTGCCAGCATGGGCGCGGACAGCTCTAACTATGGCTACACCTTC. Protein sequence: CASMGADSSNYGYTF.

The chain carries TRBV28 and TRBJ2-3; 8 bases are shared with TRBD1. Losses at the gene ends were 5 bases for V and 4 bases for J; bases not matched to a gene: 5. The CDR3 extends over 14 amino acids. The germline V gene has CDR1 MDHEN and CDR2 SYDVKM. The chain's CDR3 is CASSEDRGSDTQYF. In DNA, the CDR3 is TGTGCCAGCAGTGAAGACAGGGGTTCAGATACGCAGTATTTT. Full variable domain (rest looked up from reference TRBV28 and TRBJ2-3): DVKVTQSSRYLVKRTGEKVFLECVQDMDHENMFWYRQDPGLGLRLIYFSYDVKMKEKGDIPEGYSVSREKKERFSLILESASTNQTSMYLCASSEDRGSDTQYFGPGTRLTVL.

V and J are TRBV5-6 and TRBJ1-6, with a weak D call TRBD1 (6 bases). CDR3 length: 15 residues. The germline V gene encodes CDR1 SGHDT and CDR2 YYEEEE. V dropped 2 bases and J dropped 4 bases, with 10 bases sitting between them. The CDR3: CASSFRQEYNSPLHF. In DNA form, the CDR3 reads TGTGCCAGCAGCTTTAGACAGGAATATAATTCACCCCTCCACTTT. Full variable domain (outside the CDR3, taken from reference TRBV5-6 and TRBJ1-6): DAGVTQSPTHLIKTRGQQVTLRCSPKSGHDTVSWYQQALGQGPQFIFQYYEEEERQRGNFPDRFSGHQFPNYSSELNVNALLLGDSALYLCASSFRQEYNSPLHFGNGTRLTVT.

V gene TRBV4-1 combines with J gene TRBJ1-1; D remains ambiguous. Germline V gene sequence: CDR1 MGHRA, CDR2 YSYEKL. The germline V and J ends were trimmed by 6 bases and 1 base, with 9 bases remaining between them. CDR3 size: 13 residues. In DNA form, the CDR3 reads TGCGCCAGCAGTTTACTCCCGAACACTGAAGCTTTCTTT. Amino acids: CASSLLPNTEAFF.

The CDR3 loop reads CASSLDSITYEQYF. The CDR3 coding sequence is TGTGCCAGCAGCTTAGATTCAATCACCTACGAGCAGTACTTC. The rearrangement uses TRBV7-9 and TRBJ2-7; D unclear. The germline V gene has CDR1 SEHNR and CDR2 FQNEAQ (reference sequence). The V end was cut by 1 base, the J end by 2 bases, with 9 bases between. The CDR3 spans 14 residues.

The count of this clone is one. The chain combines TRBV6-5 with TRBJ1-1; D ambiguous. The germline V gene has CDR1 MNHEY and CDR2 SVGAGI. CDR3 length equals 16 residues. The V and J ends lost 3 bases and 3 bases respectively, with 17 bases between them. CDR3 protein: CASSYRIEGFYTEAFF. CDR3 bases: TGTGCCAGCAGTTATCGTATTGAGGGTTTCTACACTGAAGCTTTCTTT.